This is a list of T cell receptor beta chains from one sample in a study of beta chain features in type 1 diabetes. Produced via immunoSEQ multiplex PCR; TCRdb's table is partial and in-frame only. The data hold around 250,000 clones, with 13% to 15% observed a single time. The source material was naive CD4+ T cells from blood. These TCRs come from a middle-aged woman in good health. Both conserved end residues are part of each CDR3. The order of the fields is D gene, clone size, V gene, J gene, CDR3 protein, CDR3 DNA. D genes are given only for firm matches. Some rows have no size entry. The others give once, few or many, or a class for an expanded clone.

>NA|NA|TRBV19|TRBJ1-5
CASSTQFQPQHF
TGTGCCAGTAGTACCCAATTCCAGCCCCAGCATTTT
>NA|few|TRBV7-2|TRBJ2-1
CASSLKGNEQFF
TGTGCCAGCAGCTTAAAGGGGAATGAGCAGTTCTTC
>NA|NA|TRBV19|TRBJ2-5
CASSHSRGQETQYF
TGTGCCAGTAGTCATTCTCGCGGTCAAGAGACCCAGTACTTC
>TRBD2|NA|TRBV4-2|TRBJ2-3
CASSQVRRGGPDTQYF
TGTGCCAGCAGCCAAGTAAGACGGGGGGGCCCCGATACGCAGTATTTT
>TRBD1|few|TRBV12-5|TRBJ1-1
CASGSGQVRRAFF
TGTGCTAGTGGTTCCGGACAGGTAAGAAGAGCTTTCTTT
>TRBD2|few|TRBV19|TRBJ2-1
CASSPTSGGAYNEQFF
TGTGCCAGTAGCCCAACTAGCGGGGGGGCCTACAATGAGCAGTTCTTC
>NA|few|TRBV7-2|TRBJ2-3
CASSPWEISTDTQYF
TGTGCCAGCAGCCCCTGGGAGATTAGCACAGATACGCAGTATTTT
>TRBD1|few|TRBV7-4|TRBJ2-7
CASSLEADRGLSYEQYF
TGTGCCAGCAGCTTAGAGGCGGACAGGGGGCTCTCCTACGAGCAGTACTTC
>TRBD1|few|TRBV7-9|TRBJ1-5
CASSLARTGNQPQHF
TGTGCCAGCAGCTTAGCGCGGACAGGGAATCAGCCCCAGCATTTT
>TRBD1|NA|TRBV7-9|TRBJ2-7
CASSLAGQGIIEQYF
TGTGCCAGCAGCTTAGCGGGACAGGGTATTATAGAGCAGTACTTC
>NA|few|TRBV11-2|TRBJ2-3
CASRAEGNTQYF
TGTGCCAGCAGAGCGGAGGGGAATACGCAGTATTTT
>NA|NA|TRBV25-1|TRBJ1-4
CASSGLGAGAGEKLFF
TGTGCCAGCAGCGGCTTGGGTGCGGGGGCAGGGGAAAAACTGTTTTTT
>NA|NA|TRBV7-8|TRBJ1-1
CASSKVNRALNTEAFF
TGTGCCAGCAGCAAAGTGAACAGGGCCCTGAACACTGAAGCTTTCTTT
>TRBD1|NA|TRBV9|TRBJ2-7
CASSPVPPGQGIYEQYF
TGTGCCAGCAGCCCCGTACCCCCGGGACAGGGGATCTACGAGCAGTACTTC
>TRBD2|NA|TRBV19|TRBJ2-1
CASSMGDYYNEQFF
TGTGCCAGTAGTATGGGGGACTACTACAATGAGCAGTTCTTC
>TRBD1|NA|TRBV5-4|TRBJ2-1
CASSQNRGNDGNEQFF
TGTGCCAGCAGCCAGAACAGGGGGAACGACGGCAATGAGCAGTTCTTC
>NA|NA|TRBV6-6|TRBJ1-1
CASSYSTGDEAFF
TGTGCCAGCAGTTACTCGACAGGAGACGAAGCTTTCTTT
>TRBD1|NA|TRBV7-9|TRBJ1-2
CASSPISGGPTGGYTF
TGTGCCAGCAGCCCAATCTCAGGGGGTCCCACGGGGGGCTACACCTTC